What follows are 17 T cell receptor beta chains derived from one specimen sequenced in a study of cytomegalovirus exposure and HLA in healthy donors. The study ran its PCR with 60 Vbeta and 13 Jbeta primers. The method was immunoSEQ multiplex PCR; TCRdb's version includes in-frame clones alone and lacks a portion of them. The table has over 150,000 clones, roughly 79% seen once; the top ten hold 7.4%. The sample was PBMCs. All receptors come from a male donor in good health and CMV-seropositive.

The chain carries TRBV15 and TRBJ1-1; 8 positions agree with TRBD1. The CDR3 has 13 residues. In germline, CDR1 is LNHNV, CDR2 YYDKDF (reference sequence). The V segment lost 6 bases and the J segment 5 bases; nucleotides outside the gene matches: 5. CDR3 sequence reads: CATRAGQDTEAFF. In DNA form, the CDR3 reads TGTGCCACCAGAGCGGGACAGGATACTGAAGCTTTCTTT.

Details on this clone: One junction end disagrees with the germline gene, perhaps due to a read error. V gene TRBV7-7 combines with J gene TRBJ2-1, with 9 bases that match TRBD2. This CDR3 spans 16 amino acids. Germline V lookup: CDR1 SSHAT, CDR2 FNYEAQ (reference sequence). This CDR3 reads CASSLGVSGGYNEQFF. The CDR3 DNA reads as TGTGCTAGCAGCTTAGGCGTTAGCGGGGGTTACAATGAGCAGTTCTTC. Filled out from reference TRBV7-7 and TRBJ2-1, the complete variable domain reads GAGVSQSPRYKVTKRGQDVTLRCDPISSHATLYWYQQALGQGPEFLTYFNYEAQPDKSGLPSDRFSAERPEGSISTLTIQRTEQRDSAMYRCASSLGVSGGYNEQFFGPGTRLTVL.

The J gene is TRBJ2-1, the V gene TRBV7-3, with TRBD2 as a possible D gene (5 bases). CDR3 length: 14 amino acids. The V gene's germline CDR1 is SGHTA and CDR2 FQGTGA. The V and J ends lost 2 bases and 6 bases respectively, with 11 bases between them. CDR3 in DNA: TGTGCCAGCAGCTTACTTACTAGGACCAATGAGCAGTTCTTC. It specifies CASSLLTRTNEQFF.

The rearrangement uses TRBV18 and TRBJ1-3, with D uncertain. Germline CDR1 and CDR2: KGHSH and LQKENI. The V end lost 2 bases, the J end lost 3 bases, and 8 bases lay between the germline ends. The CDR3 is 14 residues long. In nucleotides, the CDR3 is TGTGCCAGCTCACCAGGTGGACTTGGAAACACCATATATTTT. Its translation is CASSPGGLGNTIYF.

This clone was seen only once. The V gene is TRBV4-1, the J gene TRBJ2-1; TRBD2 aligns across 8 bases. In germline, CDR1 is MGHRA, CDR2 YSYEKL. This CDR3 is built from 17 residues. V was clipped by 2 bases and J by 11 bases; unmatched bases: 17. The CDR3 sequence is CASSQPEKRGTQRQQFF. The CDR3 DNA reads as TGCGCCAGCAGCCAACCGGAGAAGCGGGGGACCCAGCGTCAGCAGTTCTTC.

The chain joins TRBV6-6 to TRBJ2-1; 9 nucleotides match TRBD1. Germline values: CDR1 MNHNY, CDR2 SVGAGI (reference sequence). The CDR3 contains 14 residues. Trimming removed 4 bases from V and 2 bases from J; junction bases left unmatched: 0. The CDR3 nucleotides read TGTGCCAGCAGTTGGGACAGGGCCTACAATGAGCAGTTCTTC. Its protein product is CASSWDRAYNEQFF.

This rearrangement joins TRBV29-1 to TRBJ1-2; D possibly corresponds to TRBD1 (6 bases). V dropped 4 bases and J dropped 0 bases, with 9 bases sitting between them. Germline V gives CDR1 SQVTM, CDR2 ANQGSEA. CDR3 length: 13 amino acids. CDR3 sequence: CSVATGTNYGYTF. The CDR3 DNA reads TGCAGCGTTGCGACAGGTACTAACTATGGCTACACCTTC.

A remark on this clone: The identical CDR3 is also encoded by other nucleotide sequences in the sample. This chain connects TRBV19 to TRBJ1-2; 8 nucleotides match TRBD1. Germline V CDR1 and CDR2: LNHDA, SQIVND (reference sequence). This CDR3 contains 15 residues. J lost 8 bases, V lost 7 bases, and 15 bases had no gene match. CDR3 in amino acids: CASNLLGDRPLGYTF. The CDR3 nucleotides read TGTGCCAGTAACCTCCTAGGGGACAGGCCCTTGGGCTACACCTTC. Drawing the rest from reference TRBV19 and TRBJ1-2, the complete variable domain is DGGITQSPKYLFRKEGQNVTLSCEQNLNHDAMYWYRQDPGQGLRLIYYSQIVNDFQKGDIAEGYSVSREKKESFPLTVTSAQKNPTAFYLCASNLLGDRPLGYTFGSGTRLTVV.

The chain is built from TRBV29-1 and TRBJ2-7; tentatively, D is TRBD2 (6 bases). V lost 5 bases and J 3 bases, leaving 20 bases between the germline ends. CDR1 SQVTM and CDR2 ANQGSEA come from the germline V gene. The CDR3 is made up of 15 amino acids. The CDR3, as DNA: TGCAGCGTTCGAATCCGGGACTTCAAAAGCTACGAGCAGTACTTC. Its translation is CSVRIRDFKSYEQYF.

The chain combines TRBV7-6 with TRBJ2-7, with 8 bases identical to TRBD1. This CDR3 comprises 12 residues. From germline, CDR1 is SGHVS and CDR2 FNYEAQ. After removal of 5 bases from V and 7 bases from J, the junction contained 4 bases not matched to a gene. The CDR3 DNA follows: TGTGCCAGCAGCAACACAGGGGGGGAGCAGTACTTC. Protein: CASSNTGGEQYF.

This clone was seen a few times. The chain carries TRBV6-6 and TRBJ2-7; a weak D match, TRBD1 (5 bases). This CDR3 is 14 amino acids long. Trimming removed 6 bases from V and 2 bases from J, with 14 bases in between. Per germline, CDR1 MNHNY and CDR2 SVGAGI (reference sequence). CDR3 bases: TGTGCCAGCAGAGTGGGGCTCGGCGCCTACGAGCAGTACTTC. It yields the protein CASRVGLGAYEQYF.

The chain employs TRBV19 and TRBJ2-3, with TRBD1 identical over 7 bases. The CDR3 sequence is 17 residues long. Per the germline V gene, CDR1 is LNHDA and CDR2 is SQIVND (reference sequence). The V and J ends lost 3 bases and 6 bases, in that order; junction bases with no gene match: 15. The CDR3 sequence is CASSMPRGPDGVDTQYF. In DNA form, the CDR3 reads TGTGCCAGTAGTATGCCGAGGGGGCCCGACGGTGTGGATACGCAGTATTTT.

The J gene is TRBJ1-2, the V gene TRBV6-6, with D maybe TRBD1 (5 bases). This CDR3 is 14 amino acids long. Germline assignment: CDR1 MNHNY and CDR2 SVGAGI (reference sequence). V lost 0 bases, J lost 8 bases, and 13 bases lay in between. This CDR3 reads CASSYSGREGGYTF. The CDR3 bases are TGTGCCAGCAGTTACTCAGGCAGGGAGGGCGGCTACACCTTC.

V is TRBV5-4 and J is TRBJ2-2; D is unclear. Germline V gene sequence: CDR1 SGHNT, CDR2 YYREEE (reference sequence). Trimming removed 3 bases from V and 0 bases from J, with 9 bases in between. The CDR3 consists of 15 residues. CDR3 nucleotides: TGTGCCAGCAGCTCGGTAGTCGCGAACACCGGGGAGCTGTTTTTT. Translating it yields CASSSVVANTGELFF. Based on the CDR3 plus reference TRBV5-4 and TRBJ2-2, the full variable domain is ETGVTQSPTHLIKTRGQQVTLRCSSQSGHNTVSWYQQALGQGPQFIFQYYREEENGRGNFPPRFSGLQFPNYSSELNVNALELDDSALYLCASSSVVANTGELFFGEGSRLTVL.

CDR3 sequence reads: CASTSPGPGGTDTQYF. The CDR3 DNA sequence: TGTGCCAGTACCTCCCCCGGGCCCGGGGGAACAGATACGCAGTATTTT. V and J are TRBV28 and TRBJ2-3, with TRBD2 as a possible D gene (6 bases). This CDR3 region has 16 residues. V was trimmed by 9 bases and J by 3 bases, leaving 22 bases between them. The germline V gene has CDR1 MDHEN and CDR2 SYDVKM.

In this sample, this clone turned up once. V and J are TRBV5-8 and TRBJ2-5; 10 positions match TRBD1. This CDR3 comprises 15 residues. The V segment lost 4 bases and the J segment 1 base; nucleotides outside the gene matches: 4. Germline values: CDR1 SGHTS, CDR2 YDEGEE. CDR3 sequence: CASSTGTGVQETQYF. The CDR3, as DNA: TGTGCCAGCAGCACCGGGACAGGGGTCCAAGAGACCCAGTACTTC.

This clone was recorded only once. V usage is TRBV11-3 and J usage is TRBJ1-1; the match to TRBD1 covers 10 bases. Germline V lookup: CDR1 SGHNT, CDR2 YENEEA. CDR3 size: 15 residues. V gave up 4 bases and J gave up 3 bases; unmatched junction bases: 5. DNA for the CDR3: TGTGCCAGCAGCTCCGGACAGGGGGGAGACACTGAAGCTTTCTTT. The encoded protein is CASSSGQGGDTEAFF. Full variable domain (remainder filled in from reference TRBV11-3 and TRBJ1-1): EAGVVQSPRYKIIEKKQPVAFWCNPISGHNTLYWYLQNLGQGPELLIRYENEEAVDDSQLPKDRFSAERLKGVDSTLKIQPAELGDSAVYLCASSSGQGGDTEAFFGQGTRLTVV.